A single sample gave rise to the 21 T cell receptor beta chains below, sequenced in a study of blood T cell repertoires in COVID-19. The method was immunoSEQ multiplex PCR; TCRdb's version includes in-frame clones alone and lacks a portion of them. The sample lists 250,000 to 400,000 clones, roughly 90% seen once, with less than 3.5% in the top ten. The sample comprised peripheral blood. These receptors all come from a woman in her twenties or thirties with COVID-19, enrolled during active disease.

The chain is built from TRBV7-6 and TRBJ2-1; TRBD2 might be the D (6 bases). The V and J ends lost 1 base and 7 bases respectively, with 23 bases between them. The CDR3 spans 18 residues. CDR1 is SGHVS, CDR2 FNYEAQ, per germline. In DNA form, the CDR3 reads TGTGCCAGCAGCTTAGAATTCGGAGGGAGTCTGGAGGGGAATGAGCAGTTCTTC. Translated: CASSLEFGGSLEGNEQFF.

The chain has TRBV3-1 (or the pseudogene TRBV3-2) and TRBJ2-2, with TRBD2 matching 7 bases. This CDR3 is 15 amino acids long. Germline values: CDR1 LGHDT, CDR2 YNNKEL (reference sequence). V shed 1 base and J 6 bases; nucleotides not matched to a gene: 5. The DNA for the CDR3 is TGTGCCAGCAGCCAAGTGTGGGAGGGTTCCGGGGAGCTGTTTTTT. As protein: CASSQVWEGSGELFF.

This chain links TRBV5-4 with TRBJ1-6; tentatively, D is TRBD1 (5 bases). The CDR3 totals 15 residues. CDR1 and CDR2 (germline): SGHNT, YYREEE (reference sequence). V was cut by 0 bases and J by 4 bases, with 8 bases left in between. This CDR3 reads CASSLAGDYNSPLHF. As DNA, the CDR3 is TGTGCCAGCAGCTTGGCGGGGGATTATAATTCACCCCTCCACTTT.

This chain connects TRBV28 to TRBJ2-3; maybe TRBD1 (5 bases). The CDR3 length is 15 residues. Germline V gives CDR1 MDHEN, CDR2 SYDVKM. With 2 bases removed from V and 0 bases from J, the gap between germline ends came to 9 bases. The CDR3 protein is CASSLRQTSTDTQYF. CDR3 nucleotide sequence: TGTGCCAGCAGTTTAAGACAGACTAGCACAGATACGCAGTATTTT.

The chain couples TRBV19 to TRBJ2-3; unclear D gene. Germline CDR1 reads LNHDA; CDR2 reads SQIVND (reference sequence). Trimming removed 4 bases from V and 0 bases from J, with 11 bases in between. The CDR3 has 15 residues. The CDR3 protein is CASSTNKYSTDTQYF. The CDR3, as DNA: TGTGCCAGTAGTACCAACAAGTATAGCACAGATACGCAGTATTTT.

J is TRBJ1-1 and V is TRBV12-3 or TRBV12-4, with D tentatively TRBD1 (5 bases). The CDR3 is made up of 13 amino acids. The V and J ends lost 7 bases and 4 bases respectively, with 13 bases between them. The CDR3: CASNLEGFTEAFF. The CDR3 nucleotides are TGTGCCAGCAACCTGGAGGGGTTCACTGAAGCTTTCTTT.

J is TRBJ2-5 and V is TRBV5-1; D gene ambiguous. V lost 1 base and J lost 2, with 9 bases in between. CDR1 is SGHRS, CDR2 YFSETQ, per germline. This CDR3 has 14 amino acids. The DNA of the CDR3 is TGCGCCAGCAGCTTGTGGGCAGCTCAAGAGACCCAGTACTTC. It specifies CASSLWAAQETQYF.

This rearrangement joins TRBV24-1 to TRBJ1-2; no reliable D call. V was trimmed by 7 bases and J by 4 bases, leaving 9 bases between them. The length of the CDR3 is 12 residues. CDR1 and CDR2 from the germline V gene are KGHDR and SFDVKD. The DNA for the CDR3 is TGTGCCACCAGCGAATCCGGCTATGGCTACACCTTC. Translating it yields CATSESGYGYTF.

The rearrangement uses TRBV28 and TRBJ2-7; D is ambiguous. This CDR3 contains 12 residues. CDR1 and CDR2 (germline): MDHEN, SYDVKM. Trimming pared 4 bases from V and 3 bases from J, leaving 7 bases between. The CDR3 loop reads CASSSPLYEQYF. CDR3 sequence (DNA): TGTGCCAGCAGTTCCCCCCTCTACGAGCAGTACTTC.

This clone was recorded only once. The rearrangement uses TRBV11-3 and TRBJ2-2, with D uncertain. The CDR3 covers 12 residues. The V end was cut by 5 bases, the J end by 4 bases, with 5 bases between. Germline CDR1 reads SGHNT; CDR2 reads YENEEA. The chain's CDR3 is CASSRSTGELFF. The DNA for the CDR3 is TGTGCCAGCAGCCGTAGCACCGGGGAGCTGTTTTTT.

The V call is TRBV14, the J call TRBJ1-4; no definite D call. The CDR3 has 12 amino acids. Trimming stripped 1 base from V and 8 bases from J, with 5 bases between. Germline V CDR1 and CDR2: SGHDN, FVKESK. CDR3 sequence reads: CASSQVGEKLFF. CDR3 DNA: TGTGCCAGCAGCCAAGTCGGGGAAAAACTGTTTTTT.

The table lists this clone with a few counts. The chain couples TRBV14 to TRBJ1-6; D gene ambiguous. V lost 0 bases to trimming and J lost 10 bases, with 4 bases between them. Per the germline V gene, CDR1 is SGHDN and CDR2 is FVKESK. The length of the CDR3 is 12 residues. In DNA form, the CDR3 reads TGTGCCAGCAGCCAAGATCGGTCACCCCTCCACTTT. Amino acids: CASSQDRSPLHF. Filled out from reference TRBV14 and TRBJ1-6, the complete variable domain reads EAGVTQFPSHSVIEKGQTVTLRCDPISGHDNLYWYRRVMGKEIKFLLHFVKESKQDESGMPNNRFLAERTGGTYSTLKVQPAELEDSGVYFCASSQDRSPLHFGNGTRLTVT.

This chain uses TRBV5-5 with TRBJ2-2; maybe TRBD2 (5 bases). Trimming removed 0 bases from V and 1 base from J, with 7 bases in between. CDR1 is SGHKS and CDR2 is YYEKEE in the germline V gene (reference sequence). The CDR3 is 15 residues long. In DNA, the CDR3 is TGTGCCAGCAGCTTGGAACTAGGGAACACCGGGGAGCTGTTTTTT. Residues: CASSLELGNTGELFF. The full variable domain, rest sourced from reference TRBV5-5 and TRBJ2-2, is DAGVTQSPTHLIKTRGQQVTLRCSPISGHKSVSWYQQVLGQGPQFIFQYYEKEERGRGNFPDRFSARQFPNYSSELNVNALLLGDSALYLCASSLELGNTGELFFGEGSRLTVL.

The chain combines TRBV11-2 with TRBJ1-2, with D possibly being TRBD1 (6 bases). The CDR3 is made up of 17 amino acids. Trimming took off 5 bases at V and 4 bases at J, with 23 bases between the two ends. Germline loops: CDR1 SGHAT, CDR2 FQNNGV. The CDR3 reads CASSPFGQWGRGYGYTF. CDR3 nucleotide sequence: TGTGCCAGCAGCCCATTCGGTCAATGGGGGCGAGGCTATGGCTACACCTTC. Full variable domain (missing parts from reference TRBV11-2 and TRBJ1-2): EAGVAQSPRYKIIEKRQSVAFWCNPISGHATLYWYQQILGQGPKLLIQFQNNGVVDDSQLPKDRFSAERLKGVDSTLKIQPAKLEDSAVYLCASSPFGQWGRGYGYTFGSGTRLTVV.

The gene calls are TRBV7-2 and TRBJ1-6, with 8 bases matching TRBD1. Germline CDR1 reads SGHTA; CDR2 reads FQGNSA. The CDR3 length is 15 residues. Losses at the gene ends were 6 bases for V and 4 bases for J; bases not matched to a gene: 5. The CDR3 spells CASRDDRGYNSPLHF. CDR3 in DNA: TGTGCCAGCAGGGATGACAGGGGTTATAATTCACCCCTCCACTTT.

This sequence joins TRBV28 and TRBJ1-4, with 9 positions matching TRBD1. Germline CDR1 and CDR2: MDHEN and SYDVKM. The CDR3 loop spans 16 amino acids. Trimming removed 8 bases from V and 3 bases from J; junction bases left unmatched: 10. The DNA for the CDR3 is TGTGCCAGCTCACTGACACAGGGGGCGGCTAATGAAAAACTGTTTTTT. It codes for CASSLTQGAANEKLFF.

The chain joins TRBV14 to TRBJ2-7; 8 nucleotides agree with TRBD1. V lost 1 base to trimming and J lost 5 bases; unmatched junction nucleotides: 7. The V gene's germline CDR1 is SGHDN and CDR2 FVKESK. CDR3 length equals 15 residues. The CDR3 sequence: CASSQVGGQAHEQYF. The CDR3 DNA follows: TGTGCCAGCAGCCAAGTAGGGGGACAGGCCCACGAGCAGTACTTC. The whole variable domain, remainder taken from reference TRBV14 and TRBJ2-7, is EAGVTQFPSHSVIEKGQTVTLRCDPISGHDNLYWYRRVMGKEIKFLLHFVKESKQDESGMPNNRFLAERTGGTYSTLKVQPAELEDSGVYFCASSQVGGQAHEQYFGPGTRLTVT.

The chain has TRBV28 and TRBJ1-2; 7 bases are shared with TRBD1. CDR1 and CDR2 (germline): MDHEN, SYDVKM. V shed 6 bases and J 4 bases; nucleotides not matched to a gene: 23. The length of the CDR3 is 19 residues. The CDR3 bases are TGTGCCAGCAGCACCTTATCAGGGGGACTCCGGACGGGGCCCTATGGCTACACCTTC. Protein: CASSTLSGGLRTGPYGYTF.

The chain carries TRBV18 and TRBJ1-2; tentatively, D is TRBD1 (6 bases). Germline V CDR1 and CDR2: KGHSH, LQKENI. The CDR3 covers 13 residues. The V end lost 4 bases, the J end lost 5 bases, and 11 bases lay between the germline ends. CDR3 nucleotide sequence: TGTGCCAGCTCACTAGACAGGACGTATGGCTACACCTTC. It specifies CASSLDRTYGYTF.

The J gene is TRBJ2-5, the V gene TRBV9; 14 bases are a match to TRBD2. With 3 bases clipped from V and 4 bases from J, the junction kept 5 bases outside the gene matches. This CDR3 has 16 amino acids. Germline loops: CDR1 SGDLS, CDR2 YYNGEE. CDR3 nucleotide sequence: TGTGCCAGCAGCGGGGGACTAGCGGGAGTGTTAGAGACCCAGTACTTC. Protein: CASSGGLAGVLETQYF.

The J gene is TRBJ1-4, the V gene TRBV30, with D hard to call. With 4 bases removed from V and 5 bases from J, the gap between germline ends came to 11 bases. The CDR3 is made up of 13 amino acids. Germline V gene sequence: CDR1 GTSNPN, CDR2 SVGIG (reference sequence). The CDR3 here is CAWNPGKNEKLFF. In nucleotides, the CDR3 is TGTGCCTGGAACCCGGGGAAGAATGAAAAACTGTTTTTT.